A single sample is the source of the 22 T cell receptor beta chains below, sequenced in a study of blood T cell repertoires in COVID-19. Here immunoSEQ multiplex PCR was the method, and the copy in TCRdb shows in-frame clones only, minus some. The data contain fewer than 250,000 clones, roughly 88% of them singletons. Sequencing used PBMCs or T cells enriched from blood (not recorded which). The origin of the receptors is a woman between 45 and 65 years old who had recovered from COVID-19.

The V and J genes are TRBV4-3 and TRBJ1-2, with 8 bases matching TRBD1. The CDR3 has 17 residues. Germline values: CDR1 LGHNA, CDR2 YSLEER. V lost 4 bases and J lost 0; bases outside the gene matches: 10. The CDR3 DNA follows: TGCGCCAGCAGCCCCGCGACAGGGGCGACAGCTAACTATGGCTACACCTTC. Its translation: CASSPATGATANYGYTF.

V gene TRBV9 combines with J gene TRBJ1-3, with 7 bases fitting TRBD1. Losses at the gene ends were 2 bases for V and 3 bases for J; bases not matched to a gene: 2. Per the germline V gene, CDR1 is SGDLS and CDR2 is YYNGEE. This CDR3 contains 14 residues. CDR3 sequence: CASSVTGDGNTIYF. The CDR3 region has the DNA TGTGCCAGCAGCGTTACAGGGGATGGAAACACCATATATTTT.

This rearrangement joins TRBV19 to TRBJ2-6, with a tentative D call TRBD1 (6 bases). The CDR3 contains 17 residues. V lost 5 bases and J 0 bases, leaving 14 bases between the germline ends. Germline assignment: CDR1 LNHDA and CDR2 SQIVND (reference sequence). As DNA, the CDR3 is TGTGCCAGTAGTCTAGGACAGCTTTTCTCTGGGGCCAACGTCCTGACTTTC. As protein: CASSLGQLFSGANVLTF.

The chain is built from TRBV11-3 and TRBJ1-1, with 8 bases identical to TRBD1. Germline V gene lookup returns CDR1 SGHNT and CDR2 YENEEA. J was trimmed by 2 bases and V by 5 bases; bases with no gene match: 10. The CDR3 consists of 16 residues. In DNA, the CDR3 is TGTGCCAGCAGCCTCCTCCCAGGGGGCCATAACACTGAAGCTTTCTTT. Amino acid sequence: CASSLLPGGHNTEAFF.

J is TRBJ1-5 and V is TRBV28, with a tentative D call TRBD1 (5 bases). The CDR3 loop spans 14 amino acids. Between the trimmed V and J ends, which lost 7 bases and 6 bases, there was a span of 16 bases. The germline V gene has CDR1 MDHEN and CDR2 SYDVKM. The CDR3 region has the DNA TGTGCCAGCATCGGGCCCGGGGGGAGTCAGCCCCAGCATTTT. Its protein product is CASIGPGGSQPQHF.

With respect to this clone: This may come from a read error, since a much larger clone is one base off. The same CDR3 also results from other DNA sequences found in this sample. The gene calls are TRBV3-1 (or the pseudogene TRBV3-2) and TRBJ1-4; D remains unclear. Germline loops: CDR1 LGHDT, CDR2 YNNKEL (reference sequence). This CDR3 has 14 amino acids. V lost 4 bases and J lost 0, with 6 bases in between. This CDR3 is CASSLGATNEKLFF. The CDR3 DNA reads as TGTGCCAGCAGCCTCGGGGCAACTAATGAAAAACTGTTTTTT.

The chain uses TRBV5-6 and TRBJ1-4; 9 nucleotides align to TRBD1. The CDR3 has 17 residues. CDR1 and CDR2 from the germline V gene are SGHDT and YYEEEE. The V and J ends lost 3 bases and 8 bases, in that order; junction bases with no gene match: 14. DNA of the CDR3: TGTGCCAGCAGCTCCTTTCCGGGACAGGGAAGTAGGGAAAAACTGTTTTTT. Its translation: CASSSFPGQGSREKLFF.

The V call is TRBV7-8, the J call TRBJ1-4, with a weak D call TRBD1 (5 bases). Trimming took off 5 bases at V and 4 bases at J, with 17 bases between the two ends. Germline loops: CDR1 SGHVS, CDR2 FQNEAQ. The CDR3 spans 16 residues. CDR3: CASSPSRRVYNEKLFF. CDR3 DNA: TGTGCCAGCAGCCCATCTCGCAGGGTTTATAATGAAAAACTGTTTTTT.

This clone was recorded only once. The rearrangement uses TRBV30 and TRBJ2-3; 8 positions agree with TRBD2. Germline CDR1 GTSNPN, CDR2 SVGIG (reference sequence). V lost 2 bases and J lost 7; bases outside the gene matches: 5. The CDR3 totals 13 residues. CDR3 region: CAWSSGGQNTQYF. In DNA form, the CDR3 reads TGTGCCTGGAGTAGCGGGGGCCAAAATACGCAGTATTTT.

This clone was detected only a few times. CDR3 sequence reads: CASSMRDRGTTNEKLFF. The CDR3 DNA reads as TGTGCCAGTAGTATGAGGGACAGGGGAACAACTAATGAAAAACTGTTTTTT. The V gene is TRBV19, the J gene TRBJ1-4, with TRBD1 matching over 10 bases. Germline lookup yields CDR1 LNHDA and CDR2 SQIVND (reference sequence). The V segment lost 3 bases and the J segment 0 bases; nucleotides outside the gene matches: 4. The CDR3 is 17 residues long.

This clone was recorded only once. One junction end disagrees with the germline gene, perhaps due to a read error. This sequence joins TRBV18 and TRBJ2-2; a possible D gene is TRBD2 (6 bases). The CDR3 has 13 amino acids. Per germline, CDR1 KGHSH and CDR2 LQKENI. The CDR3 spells CASKPGLTEELFF. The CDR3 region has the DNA TGTGCCAGCAAACCGGGACTCACCGAGGAGCTGTTTTTT. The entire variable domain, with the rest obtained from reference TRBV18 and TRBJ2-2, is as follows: NAGVMQNPRHLVRRRGQEARLRCSPMKGHSHVYWYRQLPEEGLKFMVYLQKENIIDESGMPKERFSAEFPKEGPSILRIQQVVRGDSAAYFCASKPGLTEELFFGEGSRLTVL.

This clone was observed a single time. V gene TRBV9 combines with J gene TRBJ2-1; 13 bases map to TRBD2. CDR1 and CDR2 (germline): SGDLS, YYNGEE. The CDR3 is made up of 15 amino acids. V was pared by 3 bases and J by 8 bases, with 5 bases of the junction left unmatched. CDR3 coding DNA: TGTGCCAGCAGCGATTTCGGACTAGCGGGGGATGAGCAGTTCTTC. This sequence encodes CASSDFGLAGDEQFF.

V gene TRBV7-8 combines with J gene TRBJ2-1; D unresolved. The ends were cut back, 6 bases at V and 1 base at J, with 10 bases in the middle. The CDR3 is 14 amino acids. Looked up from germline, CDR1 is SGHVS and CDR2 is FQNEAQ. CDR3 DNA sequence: TGTGCCAGCAGTTATGATGAGTCCTACAATGAGCAGTTCTTC. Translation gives CASSYDESYNEQFF.

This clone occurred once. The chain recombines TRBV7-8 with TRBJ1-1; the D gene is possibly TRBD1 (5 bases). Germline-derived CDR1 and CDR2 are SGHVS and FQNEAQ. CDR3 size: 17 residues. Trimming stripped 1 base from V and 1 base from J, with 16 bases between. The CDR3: CASSLEGLNFRNTEAFF. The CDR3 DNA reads TGTGCCAGCAGCTTAGAGGGGCTCAATTTTAGGAACACTGAAGCTTTCTTT.

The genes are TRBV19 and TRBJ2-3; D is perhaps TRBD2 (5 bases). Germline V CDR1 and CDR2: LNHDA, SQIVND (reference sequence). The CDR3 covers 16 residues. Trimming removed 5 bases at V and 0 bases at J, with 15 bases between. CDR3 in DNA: TGTGCCAGTAGTGGGTCCTTGTGGACTAGCACAGATACGCAGTATTTT. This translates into CASSGSLWTSTDTQYF.

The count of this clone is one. The CDR3 region is CASSPSPGNINEQFF. The CDR3 DNA reads as TGTGCCAGCAGCCCTAGCCCGGGTAATATCAATGAGCAGTTCTTC. This chain connects TRBV7-2 to TRBJ2-1, with a possible D match to TRBD2 (5 bases). Germline V CDR1 and CDR2: SGHTA, FQGNSA. CDR3 length equals 15 residues. Trimming removed 5 bases at V and 6 bases at J, with 17 bases between.

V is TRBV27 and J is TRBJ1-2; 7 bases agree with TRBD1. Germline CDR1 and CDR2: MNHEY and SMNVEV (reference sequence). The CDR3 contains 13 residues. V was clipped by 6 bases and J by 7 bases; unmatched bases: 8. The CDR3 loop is CASSYLRGSGYTF. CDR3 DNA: TGTGCCAGCAGCTACCTCAGGGGGTCTGGCTACACCTTC.

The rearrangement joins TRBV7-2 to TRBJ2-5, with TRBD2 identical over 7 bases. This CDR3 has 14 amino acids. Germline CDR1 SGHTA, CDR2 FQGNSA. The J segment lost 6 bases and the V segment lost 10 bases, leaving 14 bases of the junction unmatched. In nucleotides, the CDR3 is TGTGCCAACTCGCCTGACGGGGGGATAAAGACCCAGTACTTC. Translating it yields CANSPDGGIKTQYF. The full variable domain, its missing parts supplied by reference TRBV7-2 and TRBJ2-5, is GAGVSQSPSNKVTEKGKDVELRCDPISGHTALYWYRQSLGQGLEFLIYFQGNSAPDKSGLPSDRFSAERTGGSVSTLTIQRTQQEDSAVYLCANSPDGGIKTQYFGPGTRLLVL.

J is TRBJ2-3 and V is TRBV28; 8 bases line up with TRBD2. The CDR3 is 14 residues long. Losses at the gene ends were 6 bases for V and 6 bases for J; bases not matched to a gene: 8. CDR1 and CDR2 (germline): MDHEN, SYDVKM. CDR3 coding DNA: TGTGCCAGCAGACCCGAAAGCGGGGGTGATACGCAGTATTTT. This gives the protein CASRPESGGDTQYF.

CDR3 bases: TGTGCCAGCAGCACGACCCGTTACGAGGGCACCATATATTTT. Encoded protein: CASSTTRYEGTIYF. J is TRBJ1-3 and V is TRBV11-3; D is undetermined. The germline V gene encodes CDR1 SGHNT and CDR2 YENEEA. The CDR3 is 14 residues long. Trimming shortened V by 5 bases and J by 9 bases, and 17 bases separated the two germline ends.

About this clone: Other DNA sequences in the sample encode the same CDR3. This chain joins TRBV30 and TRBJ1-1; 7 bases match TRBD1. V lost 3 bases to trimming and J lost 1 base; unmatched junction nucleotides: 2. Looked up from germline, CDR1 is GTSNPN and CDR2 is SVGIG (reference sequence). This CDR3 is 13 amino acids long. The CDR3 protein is CAWRRQGNTEAFF. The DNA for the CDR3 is TGTGCCTGGAGGCGACAGGGGAACACTGAAGCTTTCTTT.

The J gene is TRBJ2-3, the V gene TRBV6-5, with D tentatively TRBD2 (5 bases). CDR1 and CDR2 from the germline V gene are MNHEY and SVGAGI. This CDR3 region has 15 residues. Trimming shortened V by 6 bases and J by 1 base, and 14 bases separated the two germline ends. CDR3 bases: TGTGCCAGCAGAACGATACTAGGTCGCACAGATACGCAGTATTTT. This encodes CASRTILGRTDTQYF.